These 8 T cell receptor beta chains were all obtained from the same sample, sequenced in a study of cytomegalovirus exposure and HLA in healthy donors. Researchers ran the PCR with 60 Vbeta and 13 Jbeta primers. TCRdb keeps only in-frame clones here, not all; method: immunoSEQ multiplex PCR. The top ten hold around 5% of the sample, which has around 110,000 clones, around 74% seen once. The sample consisted of PBMCs. All receptors derive from a man younger than 40 in good health and CMV-seropositive.

J is TRBJ2-1 and V is TRBV6-5; 12 nucleotides line up with TRBD2. This CDR3 spans 13 amino acids. V trimming: 6 bases; J trimming: 10 bases; junction bases outside the gene matches: 4. Germline V lookup: CDR1 MNHEY, CDR2 SVGAGI. CDR3 nucleotides: TGTGCCAGCAGGCCCGGACTAGCGGGGGAGCAGTTCTTC. It encodes CASRPGLAGEQFF.

The gene calls are TRBV5-1 and TRBJ2-7; D may be TRBD1 (7 bases). Germline V lookup: CDR1 SGHRS, CDR2 YFSETQ. The CDR3 contains 16 residues. Trimming shortened V by 0 bases and J by 1 base, and 14 bases separated the two germline ends. CDR3 protein: CASSLVVTGTSYEQYF. The CDR3 DNA sequence: TGCGCCAGCAGCTTGGTTGTGACAGGGACTTCCTACGAGCAGTACTTC.

The genes are TRBV30 and TRBJ2-2; D is possibly TRBD2 (7 bases). The CDR3 consists of 15 residues. Germline V CDR1 and CDR2: GTSNPN, SVGIG (reference sequence). Between the trimmed V and J ends, which lost 3 bases and 5 bases, there was a span of 16 bases. CDR3 bases: TGTGCCTGGAGAGGGGGGGCGAGGGGGACCGGGGAGCTGTTTTTT. It yields the protein CAWRGGARGTGELFF.

This rearrangement joins TRBV5-6 to TRBJ2-2; TRBD1 aligns across 7 bases. The CDR3 has 15 amino acids. Germline CDR1 SGHDT, CDR2 YYEEEE. The junction had 1 base not matched to a gene; V was cut back by 2 bases and J by 0 bases. DNA for the CDR3: TGTGCCAGCAGCTTAGGGACAGCGAACACCGGGGAGCTGTTTTTT. This sequence encodes CASSLGTANTGELFF.

This clone has just a few counts. The chain uses TRBV5-1 and TRBJ1-1; 9 bases fit TRBD1. The CDR3 length is 16 residues. Germline CDR1 SGHRS, CDR2 YFSETQ. The ends lost 2 bases at V and 4 bases at J; junction bases unmatched: 9. The DNA for the CDR3 is TGCGCCAGCAGCTTTACTCGGGGACAGGGAGCCACTGAAGCTTTCTTT. This codes for CASSFTRGQGATEAFF.

The chain uses TRBV10-3 and TRBJ1-1; 7 nucleotides match TRBD1. This CDR3 comprises 14 residues. Germline V lookup: CDR1 ENHRY, CDR2 SYGVKD. Germline trimming cut 7 bases from V and 4 bases from J; bases unmatched to any gene: 9. CDR3 nucleotide sequence: TGTGCCATCACTGCGACAGGGAGAAGCACTGAAGCTTTCTTT. Encoded protein: CAITATGRSTEAFF.

The V gene is TRBV29-1, the J gene TRBJ1-4; 9 nucleotides align to TRBD1. The CDR3 consists of 15 residues. Per the germline V gene, CDR1 is SQVTM and CDR2 is ANQGSEA. J gave up 7 bases and V 1 base, and 7 bases lay outside the gene matches. The CDR3 DNA sequence: TGCAGCGTTGAAGGGGGGACAGGGAAGGGTGAAAAACTGTTTTTT. Translating it yields CSVEGGTGKGEKLFF.

This clone was detected many times. J is TRBJ2-7 and V is TRBV19, with a tentative D call TRBD1 (6 bases). Germline V lookup: CDR1 LNHDA, CDR2 SQIVND (reference sequence). There are 12 residues in the CDR3. The V and J ends lost 6 bases and 4 bases respectively, with 10 bases between them. CDR3 protein: CASSQGLYEQYF. Here the CDR3 DNA reads TGTGCCAGTAGCCAGGGGTTATACGAGCAGTACTTC. The variable domain in full, with the rest retrieved from reference TRBV19 and TRBJ2-7, is DGGITQSPKYLFRKEGQNVTLSCEQNLNHDAMYWYRQDPGQGLRLIYYSQIVNDFQKGDIAEGYSVSREKKESFPLTVTSAQKNPTAFYLCASSQGLYEQYFGPGTRLTVT.